This record looks at one TCR beta chain sequence and its context. Seattle patients were enrolled during active infection and followed longitudinally. Authors' methods: Estimation of nucleated cell counts was performed using reference gene primer amplification. The data were produced by immunoSEQ multiplex PCR, yet TCRdb's version contains in-frame clones alone and is incomplete. Clone size and the V and J calls come from that table; the DNA yielded D and trimming. Of 150,000 or so clones in the sample, approximately 79% were seen once. The data stem from a study of blood T cell repertoires in COVID-19. Study at large: The origin of the acute and convalescent COVID-19 samples was the United States, Italy and Spain.

CDR3 length equals 14 residues. Germline V CDR1 and CDR2: LNHNV, YYDKDF (reference sequence). V was pared by 5 bases and J by 2 bases, with 13 bases between. The chain carries TRBV15 and TRBJ2-7, with D unresolved. The receptor comes from a woman aged 55-70 years with COVID-19, enrolled during active disease. Sequencing used peripheral blood. The CDR3 DNA sequence: TGTGCCACCAGCCCCCCTAGACGAGCCTACGAGCAGTACTTC. This encodes CATSPPRRAYEQYF.